This TCR beta chain was sequenced in a study of T-cell reconstitution after alpha-beta-depleted transplantation in children. Preparation of the TCRbeta library used unique molecular identifiers. TCRdb re-analysed the PCR reads in MiXCR, keeping a single row per CDR3 protein. This table holds about 690,000 distinct CDR3 sequences, approximately 17% found once. Deletions cut 5 bases from V and 2 bases from J, with 15 bases between. The CDR3 has 15 amino acids. This clonotype was observed at least ten times. Here the sequenced sample was PBMCs from the stem cell graft donor, taken from the stem cell graft. The chain links TRBV12-3 or TRBV12-4 to TRBJ1-1; a weak D match, TRBD1 (6 bases). The source is a human donor who donated a stem cell graft to a child with acute myeloid leukemia. CDR3 residues: CASSEQGSVNTEAFF. In nucleotides, the CDR3 is TGTGCCAGCAGTGAACAGGGATCGGTCAACACTGAAGCTTTCTTT.